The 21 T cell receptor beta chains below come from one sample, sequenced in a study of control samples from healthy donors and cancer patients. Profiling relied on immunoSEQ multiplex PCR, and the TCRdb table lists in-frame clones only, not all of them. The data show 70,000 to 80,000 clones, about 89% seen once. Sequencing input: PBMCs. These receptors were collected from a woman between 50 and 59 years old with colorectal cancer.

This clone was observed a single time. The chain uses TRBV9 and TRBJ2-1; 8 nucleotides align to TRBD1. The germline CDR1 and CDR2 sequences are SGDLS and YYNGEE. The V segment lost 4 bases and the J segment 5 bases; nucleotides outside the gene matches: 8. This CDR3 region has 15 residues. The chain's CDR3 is CASSFPRGRDNEQFF. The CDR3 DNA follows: TGTGCCAGCAGCTTCCCCAGGGGGCGGGACAATGAGCAGTTCTTC.

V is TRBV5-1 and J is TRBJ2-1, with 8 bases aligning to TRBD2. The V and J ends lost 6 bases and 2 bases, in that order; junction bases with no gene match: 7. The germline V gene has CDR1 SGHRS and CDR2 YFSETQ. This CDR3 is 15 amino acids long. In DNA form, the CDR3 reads TGCGCCAGCAACGAACTAGCGGCCACCTACAATGAGCAGTTCTTC. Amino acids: CASNELAATYNEQFF.

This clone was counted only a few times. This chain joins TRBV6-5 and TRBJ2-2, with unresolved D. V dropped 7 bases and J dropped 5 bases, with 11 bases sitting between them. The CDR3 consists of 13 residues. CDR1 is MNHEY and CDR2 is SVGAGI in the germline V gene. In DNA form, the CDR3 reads TGTGCCAGCACAGACGCCCGGACCGGGGAGCTGTTTTTT. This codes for CASTDARTGELFF.

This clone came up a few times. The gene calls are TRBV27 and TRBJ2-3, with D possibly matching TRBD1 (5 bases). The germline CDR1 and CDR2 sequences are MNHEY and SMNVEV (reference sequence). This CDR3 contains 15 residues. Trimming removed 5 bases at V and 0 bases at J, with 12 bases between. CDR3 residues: CASSVWTTSTDTQYF. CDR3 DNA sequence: TGTGCCAGCAGTGTGTGGACAACTAGCACAGATACGCAGTATTTT.

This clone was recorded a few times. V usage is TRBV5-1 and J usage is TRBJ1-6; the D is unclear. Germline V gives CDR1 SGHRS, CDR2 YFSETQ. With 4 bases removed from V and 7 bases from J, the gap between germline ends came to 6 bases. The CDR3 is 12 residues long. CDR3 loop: CASSTSNSPLHF. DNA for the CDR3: TGCGCCAGCAGCACTTCCAATTCACCCCTCCACTTT.

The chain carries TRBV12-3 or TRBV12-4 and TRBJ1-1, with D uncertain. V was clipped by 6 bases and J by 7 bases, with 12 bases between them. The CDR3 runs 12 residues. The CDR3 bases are TGTGCCAGCAGCTACGGGCCCTATGAAGCTTTCTTT. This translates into CASSYGPYEAFF.

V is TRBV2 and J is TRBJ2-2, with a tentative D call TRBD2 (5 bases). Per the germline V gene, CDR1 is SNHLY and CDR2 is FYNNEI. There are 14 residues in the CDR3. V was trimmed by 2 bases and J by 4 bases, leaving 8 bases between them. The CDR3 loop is CASSEMEVTGELFF. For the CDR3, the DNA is TGTGCCAGCAGTGAAATGGAGGTCACCGGGGAGCTGTTTTTT.

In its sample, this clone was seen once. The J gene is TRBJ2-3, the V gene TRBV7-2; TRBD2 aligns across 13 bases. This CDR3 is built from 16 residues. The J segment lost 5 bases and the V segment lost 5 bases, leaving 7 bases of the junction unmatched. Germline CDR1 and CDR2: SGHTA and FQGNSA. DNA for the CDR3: TGTGCCAGCAGCGCAGCGGGACTAGCGGGGCAAGATACGCAGTATTTT. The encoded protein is CASSAAGLAGQDTQYF.

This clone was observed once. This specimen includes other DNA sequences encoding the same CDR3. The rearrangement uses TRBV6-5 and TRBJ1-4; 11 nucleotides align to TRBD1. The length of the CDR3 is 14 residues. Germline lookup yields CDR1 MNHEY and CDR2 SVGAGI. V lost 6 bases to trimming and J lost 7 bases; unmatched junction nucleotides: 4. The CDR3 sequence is CASSRDRGTEKLFF. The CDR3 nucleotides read TGTGCCAGCAGCCGGGACAGGGGGACTGAAAAACTGTTTTTT.

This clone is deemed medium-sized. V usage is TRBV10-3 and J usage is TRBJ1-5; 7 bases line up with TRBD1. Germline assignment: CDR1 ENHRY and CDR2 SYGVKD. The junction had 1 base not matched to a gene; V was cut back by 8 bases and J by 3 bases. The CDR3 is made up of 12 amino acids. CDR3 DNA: TGTGCCATCGGGACAGCCAATCAGCCCCAGCATTTT. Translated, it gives CAIGTANQPQHF.

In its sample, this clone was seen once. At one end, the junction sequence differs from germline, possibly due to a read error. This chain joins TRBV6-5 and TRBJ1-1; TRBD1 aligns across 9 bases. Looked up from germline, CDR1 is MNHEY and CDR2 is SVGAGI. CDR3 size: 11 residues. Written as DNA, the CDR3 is TGTGCCAGCAGTCGGACAGGGGAGGCAGACTTT. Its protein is CASSRTGEADF.

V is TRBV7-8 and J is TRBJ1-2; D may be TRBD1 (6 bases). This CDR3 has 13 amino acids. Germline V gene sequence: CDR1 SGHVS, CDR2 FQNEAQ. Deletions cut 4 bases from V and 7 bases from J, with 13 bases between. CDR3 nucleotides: TGTGCCAGCAGCTCACCAGGGGATGGTGGCTACACCTTC. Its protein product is CASSSPGDGGYTF. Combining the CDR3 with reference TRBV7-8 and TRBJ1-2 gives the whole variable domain GAGVSQSPRYKVAKRGQDVALRCDPISGHVSLFWYQQALGQGPEFLTYFQNEAQLDKSGLPSDRFFAERPEGSVSTLKIQRTQQEDSAVYLCASSSPGDGGYTFGSGTRLTVV.

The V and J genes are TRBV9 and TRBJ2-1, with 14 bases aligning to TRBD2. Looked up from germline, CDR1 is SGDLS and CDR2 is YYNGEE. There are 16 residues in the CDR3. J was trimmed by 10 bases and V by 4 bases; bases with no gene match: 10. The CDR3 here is CASSPGGTSGGLEQFF. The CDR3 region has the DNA TGTGCCAGCAGCCCCGGAGGGACTAGCGGGGGCTTAGAGCAGTTCTTC.

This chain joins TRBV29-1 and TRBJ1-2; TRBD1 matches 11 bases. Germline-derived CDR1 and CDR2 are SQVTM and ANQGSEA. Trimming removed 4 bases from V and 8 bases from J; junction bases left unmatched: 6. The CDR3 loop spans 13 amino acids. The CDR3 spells CSVAGQGASGYTF. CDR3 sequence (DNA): TGCAGCGTTGCAGGACAGGGGGCTAGCGGCTACACCTTC.

The CDR3 DNA sequence: TGTGCCAGCTCACCCCCGGGACAGGGACGTACGCAGTATTTT. It encodes CASSPPGQGRTQYF. This chain uses TRBV18 with TRBJ2-3; 9 bases fit TRBD1. CDR3 length: 14 residues. The V gene end was trimmed by 3 bases and the J gene end by 8 bases; junction bases not matched to a gene: 6. The germline V gene encodes CDR1 KGHSH and CDR2 LQKENI.

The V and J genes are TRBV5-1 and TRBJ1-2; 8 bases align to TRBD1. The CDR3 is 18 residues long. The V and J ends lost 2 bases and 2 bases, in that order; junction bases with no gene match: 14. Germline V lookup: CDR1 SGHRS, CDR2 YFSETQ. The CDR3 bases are TGCGCCAGCAGCTTTTCGACAGGGGCCACCTTAGGGAACTATGGCTACACCTTC. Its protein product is CASSFSTGATLGNYGYTF. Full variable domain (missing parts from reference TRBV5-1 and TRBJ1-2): KAGVTQTPRYLIKTRGQQVTLSCSPISGHRSVSWYQQTPGQGLQFLFEYFSETQRNKGNFPGRFSGRQFSNSRSEMNVSTLELGDSALYLCASSFSTGATLGNYGYTFGSGTRLTVV.

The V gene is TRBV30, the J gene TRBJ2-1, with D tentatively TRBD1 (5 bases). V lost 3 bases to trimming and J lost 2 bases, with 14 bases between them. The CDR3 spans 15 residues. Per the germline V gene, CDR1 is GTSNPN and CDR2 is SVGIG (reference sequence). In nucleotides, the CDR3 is TGTGCCTGGAGAGACCCCCAGGGTACCTACAATGAGCAGTTCTTC. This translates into CAWRDPQGTYNEQFF.

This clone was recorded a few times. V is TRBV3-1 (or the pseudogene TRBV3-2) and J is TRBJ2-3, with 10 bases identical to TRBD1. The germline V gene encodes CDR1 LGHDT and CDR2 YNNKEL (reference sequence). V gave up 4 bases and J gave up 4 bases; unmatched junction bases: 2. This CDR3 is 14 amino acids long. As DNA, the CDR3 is TGTGCCAGCAGCCCCGGACAGGGGGCAGATACGCAGTATTTT. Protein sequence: CASSPGQGADTQYF.

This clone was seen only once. The CDR3 loop reads CASGPSGGAVGNTIYF. Written as DNA, the CDR3 is TGTGCTAGTGGTCCTTCCGGGGGGGCAGTGGGAAACACCATATATTTT. This chain uses TRBV12-5 with TRBJ1-3; weak D call: TRBD1 (6 bases). The V gene lost 5 bases and the J gene lost 4 bases, with 18 bases spanning the gap. Germline CDR1 is LGHNT and CDR2 is FRNRAP. The CDR3 covers 16 residues.

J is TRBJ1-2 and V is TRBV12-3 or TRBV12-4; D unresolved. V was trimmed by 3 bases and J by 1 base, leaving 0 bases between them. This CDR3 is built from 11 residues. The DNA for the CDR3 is TGTGCCAGCAGTTTTAACTATGGCTACACCTTC. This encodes CASSFNYGYTF.

CDR3 sequence: CAWSAPTGFTGELFF. CDR3 sequence (DNA): TGTGCCTGGAGTGCCCCGACAGGGTTTACCGGGGAGCTGTTTTTT. This chain connects TRBV30 to TRBJ2-2; TRBD1 aligns across 7 bases. Losses at the gene ends were 1 base for V and 5 bases for J; bases not matched to a gene: 7. The CDR3 contains 15 residues. Per germline, CDR1 GTSNPN and CDR2 SVGIG (reference sequence).